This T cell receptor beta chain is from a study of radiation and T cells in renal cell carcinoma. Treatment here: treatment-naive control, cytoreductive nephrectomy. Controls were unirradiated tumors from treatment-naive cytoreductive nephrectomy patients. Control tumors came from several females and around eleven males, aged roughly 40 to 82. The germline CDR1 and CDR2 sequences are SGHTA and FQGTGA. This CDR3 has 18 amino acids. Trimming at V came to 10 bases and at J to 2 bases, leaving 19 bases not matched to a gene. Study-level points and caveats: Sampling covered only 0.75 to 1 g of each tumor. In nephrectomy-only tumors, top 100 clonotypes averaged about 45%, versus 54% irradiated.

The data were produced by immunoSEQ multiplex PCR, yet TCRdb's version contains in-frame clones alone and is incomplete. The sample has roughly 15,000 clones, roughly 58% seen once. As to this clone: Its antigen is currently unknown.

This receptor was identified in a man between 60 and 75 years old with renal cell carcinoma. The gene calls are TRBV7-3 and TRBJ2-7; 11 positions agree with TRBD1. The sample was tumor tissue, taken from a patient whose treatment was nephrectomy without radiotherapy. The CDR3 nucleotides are TGTGCCACCACCTTAGCCGGGGACAGGGGGAAGGAGCCCTACGAGCAGTACTTC. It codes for CATTLAGDRGKEPYEQYF. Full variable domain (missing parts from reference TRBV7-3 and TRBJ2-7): GAGVSQTPSNKVTEKGKYVELRCDPISGHTALYWYRQSLGQGPEFLIYFQGTGAADDSGLPNDRFFAVRPEGSVSTLKIQRTERGDSAVYLCATTLAGDRGKEPYEQYFGPGTRLTVT.